These 22 T cell receptor beta chains were sequenced from one sample in a study of T cell responses to AZD1222 COVID-19 vaccine (dated by TCRdb to the early 2020s). Libraries were prepared through the immunoSEQ multiplex PCR assay. Here the immuneACCESS table is served through TCRdb, limited to in-frame sequences with V and J called. Missing clones are a known gap in these copies; in checked studies unresolved V genes cover under half, and the rest lacks a known reason. For this sample the table gives roughly 180,000 clones, of which almost 90% were detected only once. The biggest ten clones account for approximately 0.49% of the sample. This specimen's time point label, per the study, means: baseline before first vaccination. The specimen was peripheral blood, collected on day 0 of AZD1222 vaccination. All receptors derive from an adult in good health.

The V call is TRBV10-2, the J call TRBJ1-6; D is ambiguous. V shed 0 bases and J shed 10 bases, with 10 bases lying between them. CDR1 is WSHSY and CDR2 is SAAADI in the germline V gene. CDR3 size: 14 residues. CDR3 protein: CASSESIRASPLHF. The CDR3 nucleotides read TGCGCCAGCAGTGAGTCAATCCGGGCCTCACCCCTCCACTTT.

The chain combines TRBV29-1 with TRBJ2-3; 8 positions agree with TRBD1. This CDR3 is built from 15 residues. V shed 7 bases and J 1 base; nucleotides not matched to a gene: 10. CDR1 is SQVTM, CDR2 ANQGSEA, per germline. The CDR3: CSARSRGQGTDTQYF. DNA of the CDR3: TGCAGCGCCAGATCGCGGGGACAGGGCACAGATACGCAGTATTTT.

This chain uses TRBV12-3 or TRBV12-4 with TRBJ2-5; D is unclear. Trimming took off 9 bases at V and 5 bases at J, with 13 bases between the two ends. The CDR3 has 12 amino acids. The CDR3 DNA reads TGTGCCAGTAAGAACATTGGGGAGACCCAGTACTTC. Translation: CASKNIGETQYF.

This clone was observed a single time. The chain is built from TRBV28 and TRBJ1-3, with no clear D. CDR1 and CDR2 (germline): MDHEN, SYDVKM. Deletions cut 5 bases from V and 1 base from J, with 15 bases between. The CDR3 runs 16 residues. This chain's CDR3 is CASSPTVYRSGNTIYF. In DNA, the CDR3 is TGTGCCAGCAGTCCCACAGTGTACAGATCTGGAAACACCATATATTTT.

The V and J genes are TRBV20-1 and TRBJ2-7; 10 nucleotides agree with TRBD1. CDR1 and CDR2 from the germline V gene are DFQATT and SNEGSKA (reference sequence). V shed 3 bases, J shed 0 bases, and the junction held 8 bases outside the gene matches. This CDR3 comprises 16 residues. The CDR3 spells CSASGRDRGFSYEQYF. Here the CDR3 DNA reads TGCAGTGCTAGTGGACGGGACAGGGGCTTCTCCTACGAGCAGTACTTC.

The CDR3 nucleotides are TGTGCCAGCAGCTTGGCTTGGACAGGGAGCTCCTACGAGCAGTACTTC. Amino acid sequence: CASSLAWTGSSYEQYF. The gene calls are TRBV5-8 and TRBJ2-7; 8 bases line up with TRBD1. The V segment lost 0 bases and the J segment 0 bases; nucleotides outside the gene matches: 5. Germline CDR1 is SGHTS and CDR2 is YDEGEE. This CDR3 contains 16 residues.

The chain couples TRBV4-3 to TRBJ1-4; 8 bases map to TRBD1. The CDR3 runs to 13 residues. Per the germline V gene, CDR1 is LGHNA and CDR2 is YSLEER. The CDR3 region is CATRDRPNEKLFF. DNA of the CDR3: TGCGCTACGAGGGACAGGCCTAATGAAAAACTGTTTTTT.

The rearrangement uses TRBV5-1 and TRBJ1-3; TRBD1 is a possible D gene (5 bases). Germline CDR1 SGHRS, CDR2 YFSETQ. The CDR3 sequence is 15 residues long. Trimming took 0 bases from V and 4 from J, leaving 11 bases between them. The CDR3 spells CASSLDGAQGNTIYF. For the CDR3, the DNA is TGCGCCAGCAGCTTGGACGGGGCGCAAGGAAACACCATATATTTT. Together with reference TRBV5-1 and TRBJ1-3, the CDR3 gives the full variable domain: KAGVTQTPRYLIKTRGQQVTLSCSPISGHRSVSWYQQTPGQGLQFLFEYFSETQRNKGNFPGRFSGRQFSNSRSEMNVSTLELGDSALYLCASSLDGAQGNTIYFGEGSWLTVV.

The chain carries TRBV6-5 and TRBJ2-5, with 8 bases lining up with TRBD1. With 10 bases clipped from V and 5 bases from J, the junction kept 9 bases outside the gene matches. The CDR3 spans 13 residues. Germline CDR1 is MNHEY and CDR2 is SVGAGI. CDR3 bases: TGTGCCACCCAAAGGGACAGGAGGGAGACCCAGTACTTC. This encodes CATQRDRRETQYF.

The chain links TRBV5-4 to TRBJ2-7; 9 nucleotides line up with TRBD1. Trimming at V came to 4 bases and at J to 7 bases, leaving 3 bases not matched to a gene. CDR1 is SGHNT and CDR2 is YYREEE in the germline V gene (reference sequence). CDR3 length: 12 amino acids. The CDR3 is CASSGTGREQYF. DNA of the CDR3: TGTGCCAGCAGCGGGACAGGGCGAGAGCAGTACTTC.

CDR3 DNA: TGTGCCAGCAGCCCGGCGGGACTAGCGGCAGATACGCAGTATTTT. Its protein is CASSPAGLAADTQYF. The chain is built from TRBV5-6 and TRBJ2-3; 11 bases match TRBD2. The trim removed 4 bases at V and 4 bases at J, leaving 5 bases unmatched. The CDR3 has 15 amino acids. The germline V gene has CDR1 SGHDT and CDR2 YYEEEE.

V is TRBV5-1 and J is TRBJ2-1; 13 nucleotides align to TRBD2. Germline assignment: CDR1 SGHRS and CDR2 YFSETQ. The CDR3 is made up of 14 amino acids. J gave up 9 bases and V 5 bases, and 5 bases lay outside the gene matches. This CDR3 is CASRTLAGGTEQFF. The CDR3 bases are TGCGCCAGCAGGACACTAGCGGGGGGGACTGAGCAGTTCTTC.

This chain uses TRBV7-2 with TRBJ1-5, with 8 bases identical to TRBD1. The J segment lost 1 base and the V segment lost 4 bases, leaving 3 bases of the junction unmatched. The CDR3 has 15 amino acids. Germline lookup yields CDR1 SGHTA and CDR2 FQGNSA. In DNA, the CDR3 is TGTGCCAGCAGCTGGCAGGGGGCGAGCAATCAGCCCCAGCATTTT. Translation gives CASSWQGASNQPQHF.

The DNA of the CDR3 is TGTGCCAGCAGTTATTCGGAGGACAGGGCGAGAGAGCAGTACTTC. This sequence encodes CASSYSEDRAREQYF. This sequence joins TRBV6-9 and TRBJ2-7, with 8 bases fitting TRBD1. Germline loops: CDR1 MNHGY, CDR2 SVAAGI. The CDR3 is 15 residues long. Trimming removed 0 bases from V and 7 bases from J; junction bases left unmatched: 8.

In this sample, this clone turned up once. V and J are TRBV12-3 or TRBV12-4 and TRBJ1-5; D not resolved. Deletions cut 2 bases from V and 6 bases from J, with 5 bases between. This CDR3 spans 12 amino acids. The CDR3 DNA reads as TGTGCCAGCAGTTTATTTGGTCAGCCCCAGCATTTT. It specifies CASSLFGQPQHF.

V and J are TRBV9 and TRBJ1-6; no reliable D call. Between the trimmed V and J ends, which lost 4 bases and 8 bases, there was a span of 10 bases. The CDR3 runs to 13 residues. Per the germline V gene, CDR1 is SGDLS and CDR2 is YYNGEE. The CDR3 is CASSSGRDSPLHF. The CDR3 DNA reads TGTGCCAGCAGCTCAGGACGGGATTCACCCCTCCACTTT.

V gene TRBV19 combines with J gene TRBJ1-4; 7 bases are shared with TRBD1. The CDR3 covers 14 residues. Trimming cost V 4 bases and J 8 bases; bases outside gene matches: 7. CDR1 and CDR2 from the germline V gene are LNHDA and SQIVND (reference sequence). The CDR3 region is CASSKTGPHEKLFF. The CDR3 region has the DNA TGTGCCAGTAGTAAGACAGGGCCGCACGAAAAACTGTTTTTT.

A few counts support this clone. The genes are TRBV6-1 and TRBJ1-6; D not resolved. V was clipped by 2 bases and J by 9 bases, with 5 bases between them. This CDR3 has 12 amino acids. Germline CDR1 reads MNHNS; CDR2 reads SASEGT. The CDR3 region has the DNA TGTGCCAGCAGTGAAAGCCGTTCACCCCTCCACTTT. Residues: CASSESRSPLHF.

The chain carries TRBV18 and TRBJ1-1; D remains ambiguous. The CDR3 is 16 amino acids. CDR1 and CDR2 (germline): KGHSH, LQKENI. V was trimmed by 10 bases and J by 0 bases, leaving 21 bases between them. The chain's CDR3 is CATSRGRLQVNTEAFF. The CDR3 DNA reads as TGTGCCACCTCCCGGGGAAGATTACAAGTGAACACTGAAGCTTTCTTT.

The V and J genes are TRBV2 and TRBJ2-1, with 8 bases lining up with TRBD1. This CDR3 region has 15 residues. The V gene end was trimmed by 5 bases and the J gene end by 1 base; junction bases not matched to a gene: 4. Germline V gene lookup returns CDR1 SNHLY and CDR2 FYNNEI. For the CDR3, the DNA is TGTGCCAGCAGTCAGGACAGGGTTTCCTACAATGAGCAGTTCTTC. Protein: CASSQDRVSYNEQFF.

The rearrangement joins TRBV4-3 to TRBJ1-1, with a weak D call TRBD1 (5 bases). Trimming cost V 0 bases and J 8 bases, with 10 bases left between them. The CDR3 consists of 13 residues. CDR1 and CDR2 from the germline V gene are LGHNA and YSLEER. CDR3 region: CASSQDLGGEAFF. The DNA of the CDR3 is TGCGCCAGCAGCCAAGATTTGGGGGGGGAAGCTTTCTTT.

The chain employs TRBV9 and TRBJ2-5; D is perhaps TRBD1 or TRBD2 (6 bases each). In germline, CDR1 is SGDLS, CDR2 YYNGEE. The CDR3 is 14 amino acids. V was clipped by 3 bases and J by 0 bases, with 9 bases between them. CDR3 loop: CASSAGANQETQYF. CDR3 in DNA: TGTGCCAGCAGCGCGGGGGCTAACCAAGAGACCCAGTACTTC.